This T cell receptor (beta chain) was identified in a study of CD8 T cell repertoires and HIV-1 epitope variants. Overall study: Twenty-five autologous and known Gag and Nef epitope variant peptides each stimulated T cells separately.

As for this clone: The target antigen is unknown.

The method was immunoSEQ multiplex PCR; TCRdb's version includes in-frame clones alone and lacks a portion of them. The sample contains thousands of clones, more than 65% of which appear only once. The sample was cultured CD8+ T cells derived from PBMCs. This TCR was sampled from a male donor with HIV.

This chain's CDR3 is CASSWGEAEQYF. In DNA form, the CDR3 reads TGTGCCAGCAGCTGGGGGGAGGCCGAGCAGTACTTC. This chain uses TRBV5-6 with TRBJ2-7; a weak D match, TRBD2 (6 bases). The ends were cut back, 3 bases at V and 6 bases at J, with 10 bases in the middle. This CDR3 has 12 amino acids. The germline CDR1 and CDR2 sequences are SGHDT and YYEEEE.